This T cell receptor beta chain was captured in a study of shared clonotypes between healthy human individuals. This CDR3 contains 15 residues. The germline V and J ends were trimmed by 11 bases and 0 bases, with 17 bases remaining between them. Germline lookup yields CDR1 MDHEN and CDR2 SYDVKM. Positive CCR7 selection of CD45RO-negative cells yielded the naive CD8 cells, and terminally differentiated effector memory CD45RA+ cells were excluded. TCRdb's table, derived via immunoSEQ multiplex PCR, lists solely in-frame clones and lacks some. The sample carries about 680,000 clones, just over 90% recorded once.

The sequenced material came from naive CD8+ T cells sorted from blood. This clonotype was sampled from a man aged 25 to 40 in good health. The V gene is TRBV28, the J gene TRBJ1-3, with D uncertain. The CDR3 is CAQIPNPFSGNTIYF. The CDR3 DNA sequence: TGTGCCCAGATCCCAAATCCCTTCTCTGGAAACACCATATATTTT.